A single T cell receptor beta chain is shown here with its context. It lacks a known antigen. No base quality information exists; no much larger clone differs at one position. These data are taken from a study of glioma-infiltrating T cells (dated by TCRdb to 2015 to 2016). For the wider study: TCR alpha- and beta-chain repertoires were sequenced from glioma tissue, non-neoplastic brain tissue and matched peripheral blood mononuclear cells. The paired cohort comprised three low-grade glioma patients, about eight primary glioblastoma patients and three non-glioma patients contributing non-neoplastic brain tissue. To gauge divergence between tissue and blood T-cell populations, every tissue-infiltrating repertoire was compared against the peripheral blood repertoire from the same patient.

Its CDR3 holds 14 amino acids, cysteine through phenylalanine. Of all the DNA, just the CDR3 is kept, 42 bases in frame from base 1. Sequences SGHRS (CDR1) and YFSETQ (CDR2) are obtained from the germline V gene. Trimmed from V: 0 bases; trimmed from J: 4 bases; junction bases lacking a gene match: 3. TCR alpha and beta CDR3 regions were amplified with the iRepertoire nested amplicon-rescue multiplex PCR (arm-PCR) platform from RNA. For one-step reverse transcription and amplification, 100-400 ng of tissue mRNA or PBMC total RNA was used as input. Following bead purification, Illumina adapters were added by a secondary multiplex PCR, and the libraries were gel-purified between 200 and 400 bp. Internal 6-nucleotide barcodes were carried by the libraries and were used for demultiplexing. Sequencing of libraries was performed on an Illumina MiSeq with 2x220 or 2x250 nucleotide paired-end reads. In the original analysis: Paired reads were merged using FLASH 1.2.11 and were aligned to the GRCh37 human genome using BWA-MEM, after which TRA and TRB reads were extracted. For V and J assignment, an IMGT-derived reference of cassette sequences and CDR3 motifs that included pseudogenes was used. Reads were translated in three frames, and productive CDR3s were defined by a C…FGXG motif without stop codons. A clonotype was defined as a unique combination of a V-J cassette pair and a CDR3 amino acid sequence. Reads were filtered by Hamming distance, thresholded by each sample's sequence error rate in mapped regions. Using fastp trimming at Q25 and MiXCR clonotype assembly, TCRdb reanalyzed the public sequencing data and kept in-frame beta chains. Every CDR3 protein is listed once, alongside the most common genes and DNA of its rows. The V and J calls were not made by the authors but by TCRdb's processing. Present in this sample are under 50,000 distinct CDR3 sequences, 20% to 25% of which were seen just once. The ten biggest clones cover around 6.7% of the sample.

Overall study outcomes, separate from this receptor: VJ-independent divergence between tissue and blood was lower than expected in non-neoplastic patients but higher than expected in all gliomas, particularly low-grade gliomas. Tissue and blood shared very few CDR3 sequences, a result attributed to high CDR3 diversity and limited sampling. Small numbers underpinned the group comparisons: eight or nine glioblastoma patients, three low-grade glioma patients and three non-neoplastic patients.

The receptor comes from a human donor with low-grade glioma or glioblastoma, undergoing nonglioma brain surgery, or in good health (not recorded which). The chain uses TRBV5-1 and TRBJ2-7; TRBD1 matches 8 bases in the middle. The sequenced sample consisted of glioma tissue, nonneoplastic brain tissue, or PBMCs (not recorded which). In nucleotides, the sequence is TGCGCCAGCAGCTTGGACAGGGGGTGGTACGAGCAGTACTTC. This sequence encodes CASSLDRGWYEQYF.